This entry features one T cell receptor beta chain sequence. Its antigen is still unknown. The germline V gene encodes CDR1 LGHNA and CDR2 YNFKEQ. CDR3 length equals 15 residues. J gave up 2 bases and V 2 bases, and 0 bases lay outside the gene matches. These data are taken from a study of siplizumab effects on memory and regulatory T cells. Study observations and caveats: With siplizumab, cumulative frequency of CD4+ memory-derived alloreactive sequences dropped significantly. The average Treg-derived proportion among mappable alloreactive CD4+ clones was around 65% with siplizumab versus 25% to 30% in controls. The apparent diversity of naive T cells exceeded that of memory cells, and naive T cells seemed to make a major contribution to the alloresponse.

Here immunoSEQ multiplex PCR was the method, and the copy in TCRdb shows in-frame clones only, minus some. The sample holds 50,000 or so clones, more than 85% seen once. For three donor pairs, CD4+ naive/memory and CD8+ naive/effector-memory/TEMRA unstimulated subsets were also sequenced. The sequenced material came from naive CD8+ T cells sorted from blood. The genes are TRBV4-2 and TRBJ2-1; 10 positions match TRBD2. The TCR sequence derives from a human donor in good health. This chain's CDR3 is CASSQLAGAYNEQFF. The DNA for the CDR3 is TGTGCCAGCAGCCAACTAGCGGGGGCCTACAATGAGCAGTTCTTC.